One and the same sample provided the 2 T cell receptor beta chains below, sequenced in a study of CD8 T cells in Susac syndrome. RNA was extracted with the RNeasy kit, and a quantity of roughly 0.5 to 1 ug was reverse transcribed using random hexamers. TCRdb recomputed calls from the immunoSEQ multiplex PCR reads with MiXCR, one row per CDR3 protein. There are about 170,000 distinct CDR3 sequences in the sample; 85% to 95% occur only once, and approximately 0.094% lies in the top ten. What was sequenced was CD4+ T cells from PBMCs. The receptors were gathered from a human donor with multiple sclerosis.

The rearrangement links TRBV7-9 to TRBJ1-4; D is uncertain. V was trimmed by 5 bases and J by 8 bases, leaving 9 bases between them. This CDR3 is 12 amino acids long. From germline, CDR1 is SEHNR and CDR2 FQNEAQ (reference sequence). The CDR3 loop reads CASSLSGEKLFF. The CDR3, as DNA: TGTGCCAGCAGCCTAAGTGGGGAAAAACTGTTTTTT.

CDR3 amino acids: CASSYSTGTQYF. The CDR3 DNA sequence: TGTGCCAGCAGTTACTCGACCGGGACCCAGTACTTC. The chain joins TRBV6-6 to TRBJ2-5; D not resolved. Between the trimmed V and J ends, which lost 0 bases and 7 bases, there was a span of 6 bases. The CDR3 runs 12 residues. In germline, CDR1 is MNHNY, CDR2 SVGAGI (reference sequence).